Shown below are 7 T cell receptor beta chains from a single sample sequenced in a study of blood T cell repertoires in COVID-19. The method was immunoSEQ multiplex PCR; TCRdb's version includes in-frame clones alone and lacks a portion of them. The sample records 150,000 to 180,000 clones, 80% to 90% being singletons. Sequenced sample: peripheral blood. The receptors shown here come from a woman aged 40 to 50 with acute or convalescent COVID-19.

The chain carries TRBV9 and TRBJ2-5; 8 nucleotides agree with TRBD1. Germline V gene lookup returns CDR1 SGDLS and CDR2 YYNGEE. The CDR3 is 15 amino acids. Trimming removed 4 bases from V and 5 bases from J; junction bases left unmatched: 10. The CDR3 sequence: CASSFSRTGLETQYF. The CDR3, as DNA: TGTGCCAGCAGCTTCAGCCGGACAGGGTTGGAGACCCAGTACTTC.

V usage is TRBV7-3 and J usage is TRBJ2-3, with 14 bases that match TRBD2. Germline CDR1 SGHTA, CDR2 FQGTGA. V lost 5 bases and J lost 13; bases outside the gene matches: 11. This CDR3 has 15 amino acids. The CDR3 region has the DNA TGTGCCAGCAGCGACCAAGGGACTAGCGGGGGACCGAAGTATTTT. It translates to CASSDQGTSGGPKYF.

The V and J genes are TRBV7-3 and TRBJ1-1; 8 bases line up with TRBD1. The V segment lost 5 bases and the J segment 1 base; nucleotides outside the gene matches: 9. This CDR3 has 16 amino acids. Germline CDR1 is SGHTA and CDR2 is FQGTGA. CDR3 sequence reads: CASSLGRTGRNTEAFF. The CDR3 bases are TGTGCCAGCAGCCTTGGCCGGACAGGGCGGAACACTGAAGCTTTCTTT.

This clone was seen once. This chain connects TRBV2 to TRBJ2-2; 7 bases map to TRBD1. The CDR3 is 16 amino acids. With 5 bases clipped from V and 0 bases from J, the junction kept 6 bases outside the gene matches. Germline-derived CDR1 and CDR2 are SNHLY and FYNNEI. CDR3 nucleotides: TGTGCCAGCAGTATGGGGACAGCTTCGAACACCGGGGAGCTGTTTTTT. It specifies CASSMGTASNTGELFF.

This rearrangement joins TRBV6-5 to TRBJ2-7, with TRBD1 as a possible D gene (5 bases). V lost 8 bases and J 2 bases, leaving 10 bases between the germline ends. Germline assignment: CDR1 MNHEY and CDR2 SVGAGI. The CDR3 consists of 12 residues. The CDR3 DNA reads as TGTGCCAGCTCAGGGTCCCCCTACGAGCAGTACTTC. Protein: CASSGSPYEQYF.

This clone was recorded only once. V and J are TRBV5-1 and TRBJ2-7, with D possibly TRBD2 on 7 matching bases. The CDR3 is 13 amino acids. V lost 4 bases and J lost 4, with 12 bases in between. Germline CDR1 SGHRS, CDR2 YFSETQ. The CDR3 DNA is TGCGCCAGCAGCGAGGGGGGAGGGTACGAGCAGTACTTC. Its translation: CASSEGGGYEQYF.

V is TRBV7-3 and J is TRBJ2-3; 9 positions agree with TRBD1. After removal of 0 bases from V and 6 bases from J, the junction contained 4 bases not matched to a gene. The CDR3 has 15 residues. In germline, CDR1 is SGHTA, CDR2 FQGTGA. Here the CDR3 DNA reads TGTGCCAGCAGCTTAACGGGACAGGGTGCGGATACGCAGTATTTT. Its protein product is CASSLTGQGADTQYF.